Detailed here is one T cell receptor beta chain. In the original workflow: Reference gene primers were amplified, and this amplification served to estimate nucleated cell counts. Some clones are missing from TCRdb's copy, which holds only in-frame ones; the method was immunoSEQ multiplex PCR. That table gives V, J and clone size, and the DNA gave D and trimming. The sample includes approximately 330,000 clones, about 86% of them seen just once. This entry belongs to a study of blood T cell repertoires in COVID-19. Study information: Spain, Italy and the United States supplied samples that represented acute and convalescent COVID-19. Nucleic acid was either cDNA or gDNA, and it came from T cells, B-cell-depleted T cells, or PBMCs.

The trim removed 0 bases at V and 9 bases at J, leaving 13 bases unmatched. CDR3 length equals 17 residues. CDR1 and CDR2 (germline): SGDLS, YYNGEE. Sequenced sample: PBMCs or T cells enriched from blood (not recorded which). V and J are TRBV9 and TRBJ2-4; 9 nucleotides line up with TRBD2. The clonotype originates from a woman in her thirties or forties with acute COVID-19. CDR3 sequence reads: CASSVAPSGREGAIQYF. DNA of the CDR3: TGTGCCAGCAGCGTAGCCCCGTCCGGGCGGGAGGGAGCCATTCAGTACTTC.